This T cell receptor (beta chain) was identified during a study of blood T cell repertoires in COVID-19. Across the whole study: COVID-19 samples from acute and convalescent phases originated in the United States, Italy and Spain. PBMCs, B-cell-depleted T cells, or T cells provided the cDNA or gDNA that made up the material.

Looked up from germline, CDR1 is SGHRS and CDR2 is YFSETQ. V was cut by 0 bases and J by 7 bases, with 10 bases left in between. There are 13 residues in the CDR3. Authors' analysis steps: For nucleated cells, counts were estimated from reference gene primer amplification. Sequenced by immunoSEQ multiplex PCR; TCRdb stores in-frame clones only, minus some. V and J calls and clone size are copied from that table; D and trimming were computed from the DNA. The sample has about 280,000 clones; roughly 85% are singletons. The TCR comes from a woman in her sixties or seventies with acute or convalescent COVID-19. Sequencing input: peripheral blood. The chain uses TRBV5-1 and TRBJ1-2; TRBD1 might be the D (5 bases). The CDR3 loop reads CASSLEGYPGYTF. The CDR3 region has the DNA TGCGCCAGCAGCTTGGAGGGGTATCCTGGCTACACCTTC.